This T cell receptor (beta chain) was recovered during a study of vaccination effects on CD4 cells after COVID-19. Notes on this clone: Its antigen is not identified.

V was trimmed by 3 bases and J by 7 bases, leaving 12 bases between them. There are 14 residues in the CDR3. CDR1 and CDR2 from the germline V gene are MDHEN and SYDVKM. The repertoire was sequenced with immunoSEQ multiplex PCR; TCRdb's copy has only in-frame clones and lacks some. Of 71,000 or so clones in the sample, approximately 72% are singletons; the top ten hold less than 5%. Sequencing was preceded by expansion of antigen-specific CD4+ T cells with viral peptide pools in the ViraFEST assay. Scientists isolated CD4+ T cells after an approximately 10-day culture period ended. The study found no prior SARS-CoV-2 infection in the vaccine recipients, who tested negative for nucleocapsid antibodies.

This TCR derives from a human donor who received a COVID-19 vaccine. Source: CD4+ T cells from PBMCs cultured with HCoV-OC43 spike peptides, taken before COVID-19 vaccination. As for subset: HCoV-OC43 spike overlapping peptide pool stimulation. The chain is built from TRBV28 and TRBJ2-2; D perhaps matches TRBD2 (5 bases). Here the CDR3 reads CASSLSGVSGELFF. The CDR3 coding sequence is TGTGCCAGCAGTTTGTCCGGGGTGAGCGGGGAGCTGTTTTTT.